This TCR beta chain emerged from a study of shared T cell receptors in the human thymus. The CDR3 totals 15 residues. Germline V gene sequence: CDR1 LGHNA, CDR2 YNFKEQ. Losses at the gene ends were 1 base for V and 4 bases for J; bases not matched to a gene: 6. TCRdb's copy holds only in-frame clones and misses some; the assay was immunoSEQ multiplex PCR. The sample carries roughly 500,000 clones, approximately 78% recorded once. These records were also assigned to another study, of human thymus T cells. In that study: Thymus tissue for the work was resected from patients undergoing corrective heart surgery. Thymic and blood repertoires appeared to carry a bias in their V and J gene usage. Unrelated people showed highly overlapping thymic repertoires, related research reported.

The sample was thymocytes. The receptor's source is a boy younger than two with a congenital heart defect. The chain employs TRBV4-2 and TRBJ2-5, with 7 bases that match TRBD2. CDR3 loop: CASSQAGSGGETQYF. CDR3 nucleotide sequence: TGTGCCAGCAGCCAAGCTGGGTCGGGAGGAGAGACCCAGTACTTC.